These T cell receptor beta chains were read from a single sample in a study of blood T cell repertoires in COVID-19. Measured with immunoSEQ multiplex PCR; TCRdb has only the in-frame clones, and not every one. The sample records about 410,000 clones, 80% to 95% being singletons. The sequencing input was PBMCs or T cells enriched from blood (not recorded which). The receptors originated from a man between 18 and 35 years old who had recovered from COVID-19. CDR3s include the opening cysteine and the closing phenylalanine or tryptophan. The D gene is left open where the match is weak. Not all rows give a size; the values are once, few, many and, for expanded clones, a class.

>TRBJ2-7|TRBD2|-|TRBV5-1
CASSYRSGLDTYEQYF
TGCGCCAGCAGCTACAGATCGGGACTAGATACCTACGAGCAGTACTTC
>TRBJ2-7|-|-|TRBV12-5
CASVWSGSGHNAYEQYF
TGTGCTAGTGTTTGGTCTGGGTCCGGACATAATGCCTACGAGCAGTACTTC
>TRBJ1-2|TRBD1|many|TRBV9
CASSVVGQGDGYTF
TGTGCCAGCAGCGTAGTAGGACAGGGGGATGGCTACACCTTC
>TRBJ1-2|TRBD1|-|TRBV3-1/TRBV3-2
CASSPTGKGYTF
TGTGCCAGCAGCCCGACAGGGAAGGGCTACACCTTC
>TRBJ2-1|-|-|TRBV18
CASSPTADEGRFF
TGTGCCAGCTCACCAACGGCGGACGAGGGTAGGTTCTTC
>TRBJ1-6|-|-|TRBV10-3
CAIRDSYNSPLHF
TGTGCCATCAGGGACAGTTATAATTCACCCCTCCACTTT
>TRBJ1-1|-|-|TRBV27
CASHKYRAAEAFF
TGTGCCAGCCATAAATACAGGGCGGCTGAAGCTTTCTTT
>TRBJ2-3|-|few|TRBV24-1
CATSDLQAGWSTDTQYF
TGTGCCACCAGTGATTTACAGGCAGGTTGGAGCACAGATACGCAGTATTTT
>TRBJ2-1|-|-|TRBV9
CASSVEGSGPYNEQFF
TGTGCCAGCAGCGTAGAGGGGAGCGGGCCGTACAATGAGCAGTTCTTC
>TRBJ1-3|-|-|TRBV7-9
CASSLQGADSGNTIYF
TGTGCCAGCAGCCTACAGGGCGCAGACTCTGGAAACACCATATATTTT
>TRBJ2-2|-|-|TRBV11-3
CASSLDLGELFF
TGTGCCAGCAGCCTTGACTTGGGGGAGCTGTTTTTT